This T cell receptor (beta chain) is drawn from a study of shared clonotypes between healthy human individuals. Study-wide findings and caveats: Clonotype sharing across a few donors was observed for 4% to 6.5% of naive CD4 clonotypes. Represented diversity (both genetic and exposure-history) was limited by the small number of donors.

Germline-derived CDR1 and CDR2 are SGDLS and YYNGEE. V was cut by 0 bases and J by 0 bases, with 4 bases left in between. CDR3 length: 14 amino acids. To note about this clone: Its antigen is undetermined.

Assay: immunoSEQ multiplex PCR; the TCRdb copy retains only in-frame clones and omits some. The sample lists over 750,000 clones, around 96% occurring once. Naive CD8 cells were CD45RO-negative, positively selected for CCR7, excluding terminally differentiated effector memory CD45RA+ cells. This clonotype originated in a man younger than 40 in good health. The sample consisted of naive CD8+ T cells sorted from blood. The rearrangement links TRBV9 to TRBJ1-5; D ambiguous. The DNA of the CDR3 is TGTGCCAGCAGCGTAGGCAATAGCAATCAGCCCCAGCATTTT. It is translated as CASSVGNSNQPQHF. The complete variable domain, with remaining parts taken from reference TRBV9 and TRBJ1-5, reads DSGVTQTPKHLITATGQRVTLRCSPRSGDLSVYWYQQSLDQGLQFLIQYYNGEERAKGNILERFSAQQFPDLHSELNLSSLELGDSALYFCASSVGNSNQPQHFGDGTRLSIL.